A selection of T cell receptor beta chains follows, all from one sample in a study of shared clonotypes between healthy human individuals. The assay was immunoSEQ multiplex PCR, and TCRdb's table has in-frame clones only and misses some. The sample has about 2 million clones, 90% to 95% seen once. The specimen was naive CD4+ T cells sorted from blood. The source is a man aged 18 to 29 in good health. Each CDR3 is given without its conserved first and last residue.

TRBV29-1	TRBJ2-7	SVRLAGGSYEQY
TRBV18	TRBJ2-7	ASSPPAETYEQY
TRBV6-1	TRBJ2-7	ASRETVNNYEQY
TRBV6-6	TRBJ2-1	ASSYSRERGYNEQF
TRBV5-1	TRBJ1-5	ASSPGTAEGKPQH
TRBV4-1	TRBJ1-6	ASSQDQGHTTSSYNSPLH
TRBV15	TRBJ2-7	ATSRERDRIYEQY
TRBV7-2	TRBJ1-1	ASSLLEGNTEAF
TRBV5-4	TRBJ1-2	ASSLQQGLPLGYT
TRBV18	TRBJ2-1	ASSPGTGVGHNEQF
TRBV27	TRBJ1-5	ASSRDFEQPQH
TRBV5-6	TRBJ2-1	ASSFPGTSVNEQF
TRBV6-1	TRBJ2-1	ASSVQGYEQF
TRBV30	TRBJ1-2	AWSVGDSYGYT
TRBV10-3	TRBJ1-2	AISEGQGAMVGYT
TRBV29-1	TRBJ2-7	SVGSRLRSYEQY
TRBV5-8	TRBJ2-2	ASSSRSDWTNTGELF